The 26 T cell receptor beta chains below come from one sample, sequenced in a study of blood T cell repertoires in COVID-19. Assay used: immunoSEQ multiplex PCR; TCRdb lists only in-frame clones, some missing. This table has 500,000 to 600,000 clones, around nine tenths appearing once. Input material: peripheral blood. The receptors originated from a woman aged 50 to 60 with COVID-19, enrolled during active disease.

This chain links TRBV5-8 with TRBJ1-5; the D is unclear. From germline, CDR1 is SGHTS and CDR2 YDEGEE. This CDR3 contains 12 residues. V was pared by 0 bases and J by 5 bases, with 3 bases between. CDR3 sequence (DNA): TGTGCCAGCAGCTTGGTAGATCAGCCCCAGCATTTT. Amino acids: CASSLVDQPQHF.

This rearrangement joins TRBV6-5 to TRBJ1-1; 7 bases map to TRBD1. V was clipped by 5 bases and J by 8 bases; unmatched bases: 5. Germline V gene data show CDR1 as MNHEY and CDR2 as SVGAGI. This CDR3 region has 12 residues. In DNA, the CDR3 is TGTGCCAGCAGTCGAACAGGGGAGGAAGCTTTCTTT. It codes for CASSRTGEEAFF.

The V and J genes are TRBV12-3 or TRBV12-4 and TRBJ2-1; 7 positions agree with TRBD2. V lost 7 bases to trimming and J lost 7 bases; unmatched junction nucleotides: 4. The CDR3 has 12 residues. This CDR3 is CASNLLANEQFF. The CDR3 DNA follows: TGTGCCAGCAACTTACTAGCGAATGAGCAGTTCTTC.

V usage is TRBV19 and J usage is TRBJ1-4; 8 nucleotides line up with TRBD1. This CDR3 is built from 13 residues. The J segment lost 8 bases and the V segment lost 7 bases, leaving 6 bases of the junction unmatched. Germline values: CDR1 LNHDA, CDR2 SQIVND (reference sequence). CDR3 nucleotide sequence: TGTGCCAGTATGCGGACAGGGAGGGAAAAACTGTTTTTT. This encodes CASMRTGREKLFF.

The rearrangement joins TRBV2 to TRBJ2-1; no clear D gene. The length of the CDR3 is 13 residues. V shed 3 bases and J shed 3 bases, with 6 bases lying between them. Per the germline V gene, CDR1 is SNHLY and CDR2 is FYNNEI. DNA for the CDR3: TGTGCCAGCAGTGAGTTAGACTACAATGAGCAGTTCTTC. Amino acids: CASSELDYNEQFF. Based on the CDR3 plus reference TRBV2 and TRBJ2-1, the full variable domain is EPEVTQTPSHQVTQMGQEVILRCVPISNHLYFYWYRQILGQKVEFLVSFYNNEISEKSEIFDDQFSVERPDGSNFTLKIRSTKLEDSAMYFCASSELDYNEQFFGPGTRLTVL.

The rearrangement uses TRBV28 and TRBJ1-2; 12 bases line up with TRBD1. Germline V gene lookup returns CDR1 MDHEN and CDR2 SYDVKM. V was pared by 4 bases and J by 0 bases, with 3 bases of the junction left unmatched. The CDR3 is 16 amino acids. CDR3 protein: CASSSGQGATNYGYTF. The CDR3 DNA is TGTGCCAGCAGTTCGGGACAGGGGGCAACTAACTATGGCTACACCTTC.

V gene TRBV27 combines with J gene TRBJ1-4; no clear D gene. This CDR3 spans 13 amino acids. V was trimmed by 8 bases and J by 8 bases, leaving 15 bases between them. Germline CDR1 MNHEY, CDR2 SMNVEV (reference sequence). CDR3 protein: CASGPARGEKLFF. The CDR3 nucleotides are TGTGCCAGCGGGCCGGCCCGAGGGGAAAAACTGTTTTTT.

The genes are TRBV2 and TRBJ1-1; TRBD1 matches 8 bases. Per germline, CDR1 SNHLY and CDR2 FYNNEI. Germline trimming cut 3 bases from V and 10 bases from J; bases unmatched to any gene: 10. The CDR3 length is 14 residues. Here the CDR3 DNA reads TGTGCCAGCAGTGATGGGACAGGAGGAGAATCAGCTTTCTTT. This translates into CASSDGTGGESAFF. The variable domain in full, completed from reference TRBV2 and TRBJ1-1, reads EPEVTQTPSHQVTQMGQEVILRCVPISNHLYFYWYRQILGQKVEFLVSFYNNEISEKSEIFDDQFSVERPDGSNFTLKIRSTKLEDSAMYFCASSDGTGGESAFFGQGTRLTVV.

The genes are TRBV5-6 and TRBJ2-3; TRBD2 agrees at 8 bases. The length of the CDR3 is 16 residues. Germline lookup yields CDR1 SGHDT and CDR2 YYEEEE. After removal of 4 bases from V and 4 bases from J, the junction contained 11 bases not matched to a gene. As DNA, the CDR3 is TGTGCCAGCAGCCCGTCCCGGGGGGGGTTAGCAGATACGCAGTATTTT. This gives the protein CASSPSRGGLADTQYF.

The chain is built from TRBV25-1 and TRBJ1-2; 8 bases align to TRBD1. There are 13 residues in the CDR3. The ends lost 6 bases at V and 6 bases at J; junction bases unmatched: 6. In germline, CDR1 is MGHDK, CDR2 SYGVNS. CDR3 in DNA: TGTGCCAGCAGCCCACAGGGGGTTGATGGCTACACCTTC. Its protein is CASSPQGVDGYTF.

The chain carries TRBV6-5 and TRBJ2-1, with 7 bases matching TRBD1. J gave up 5 bases and V 2 bases, and 6 bases lay outside the gene matches. This CDR3 comprises 15 residues. Germline lookup yields CDR1 MNHEY and CDR2 SVGAGI. This CDR3 is CASSYRQGGDNEQFF. The CDR3 DNA is TGTGCCAGCAGTTACCGACAGGGTGGTGACAATGAGCAGTTCTTC.

The gene calls are TRBV7-2 and TRBJ1-1; D is undetermined. The ends were cut back, 2 bases at V and 8 bases at J, with 12 bases in the middle. The CDR3 covers 13 residues. The germline V gene has CDR1 SGHTA and CDR2 FQGNSA. This chain's CDR3 is CASSLTRVLEAFF. CDR3 DNA sequence: TGTGCCAGCAGCTTAACCCGTGTACTAGAAGCTTTCTTT.

The chain is built from TRBV6-1 and TRBJ1-1; tentative D call: TRBD1 (5 bases). The V and J ends lost 2 bases and 5 bases respectively, with 9 bases between them. This CDR3 comprises 13 residues. CDR1 and CDR2 from the germline V gene are MNHNS and SASEGT. This chain's CDR3 is CASSEWGVTEAFF. CDR3 nucleotide sequence: TGTGCCAGCAGTGAATGGGGGGTTACTGAAGCTTTCTTT.

This chain joins TRBV6-6 and TRBJ2-7; D is possibly TRBD1 (6 bases). V was shortened by 2 bases and J by 3 bases, with 8 bases between the two germline ends. CDR1 is MNHNY and CDR2 is SVGAGI in the germline V gene (reference sequence). The CDR3 runs to 13 residues. As DNA, the CDR3 is TGTGCCAGCAGTTACAGGGACAACTACGAGCAGTACTTC. Translation: CASSYRDNYEQYF.

V and J are TRBV5-1 and TRBJ1-6, with 7 positions matching TRBD1. V was pared by 4 bases and J by 6 bases, with 10 bases of the junction left unmatched. CDR3 length: 16 residues. The germline CDR1 and CDR2 sequences are SGHRS and YFSETQ. CDR3 in DNA: TGCGCCAGCAGCCGAAACTTTAGACAGGGTAATTCACCCCTCCACTTT. It is translated as CASSRNFRQGNSPLHF.

The chain uses TRBV11-2 and TRBJ1-2; D is unresolved. This CDR3 region has 13 residues. Looked up from germline, CDR1 is SGHAT and CDR2 is FQNNGV. Trimming took 0 bases from V and 8 from J, leaving 10 bases between them. CDR3 amino acids: CASSLEQTSGYTF. CDR3 sequence (DNA): TGTGCCAGCAGCTTAGAACAGACGTCGGGCTACACCTTC.

The V call is TRBV5-1, the J call TRBJ1-2; D is undetermined. This CDR3 has 14 residues. Germline CDR1 SGHRS, CDR2 YFSETQ. V was pared by 0 bases and J by 5 bases, with 11 bases between. CDR3 sequence reads: CASSLEPGRYGYTF. The CDR3, as DNA: TGCGCCAGCAGCTTGGAGCCGGGGAGGTATGGCTACACCTTC.

The gene calls are TRBV6-2 or TRBV6-3 and TRBJ1-4, with D perhaps matching TRBD1 (6 bases). CDR1 is MNHEY, CDR2 SVGEGT, per germline. This CDR3 spans 12 amino acids. With 4 bases removed from V and 10 bases from J, the gap between germline ends came to 10 bases. CDR3 protein: CASSWGRGKLFF. CDR3 DNA sequence: TGTGCCAGCAGTTGGGGGCGTGGAAAACTGTTTTTT.

This sequence joins TRBV6-1 and TRBJ1-1; D not certain. V lost 2 bases to trimming and J lost 7 bases, with 5 bases between them. CDR3 length: 11 amino acids. Germline CDR1 and CDR2: MNHNS and SASEGT. CDR3 sequence reads: CASSEIREAFF. In nucleotides, the CDR3 is TGTGCCAGCAGTGAAATCCGTGAAGCTTTCTTT.

The chain links TRBV2 to TRBJ1-2, with TRBD1 matching 9 bases. The V gene end was trimmed by 7 bases and the J gene end by 2 bases; junction bases not matched to a gene: 5. This CDR3 is built from 14 residues. Germline assignment: CDR1 SNHLY and CDR2 FYNNEI. In DNA form, the CDR3 reads TGTGCCAGCAAGCCCGGACAGGGGAACTATGGCTACACCTTC. Amino acids: CASKPGQGNYGYTF.

This clone occurred once. V and J are TRBV2 and TRBJ2-1, with 9 bases that match TRBD1. After removal of 6 bases from V and 8 bases from J, the junction contained 8 bases not matched to a gene. The CDR3 extends over 14 amino acids. Germline CDR1 is SNHLY and CDR2 is FYNNEI. The CDR3 here is CASSQQGAGDEQFF. The CDR3 DNA reads as TGTGCCAGCAGCCAACAGGGGGCAGGCGATGAGCAGTTCTTC.

The chain combines TRBV25-1 with TRBJ1-2; the match to TRBD1 covers 10 bases. Germline CDR1 is MGHDK and CDR2 is SYGVNS. CDR3 length: 15 amino acids. V lost 4 bases and J lost 5; bases outside the gene matches: 7. The CDR3 sequence: CASSVGDRGIYGYTF. CDR3 coding DNA: TGTGCCAGCAGTGTCGGGGACAGGGGAATTTATGGCTACACCTTC.

The table lists this clone with a few counts. The chain is built from TRBV2 and TRBJ1-2, with D unresolved. Per the germline V gene, CDR1 is SNHLY and CDR2 is FYNNEI. The germline V and J ends were trimmed by 7 bases and 6 bases, with 12 bases remaining between them. The CDR3 is 12 amino acids. The CDR3 sequence is CASNLLNHGYTF. CDR3 DNA: TGTGCCAGCAACTTGCTGAACCATGGCTACACCTTC. The entire variable domain, with the rest obtained from reference TRBV2 and TRBJ1-2, is as follows: EPEVTQTPSHQVTQMGQEVILRCVPISNHLYFYWYRQILGQKVEFLVSFYNNEISEKSEIFDDQFSVERPDGSNFTLKIRSTKLEDSAMYFCASNLLNHGYTFGSGTRLTVV.

This sequence joins TRBV7-9 and TRBJ1-1, with unresolved D. Germline assignment: CDR1 SEHNR and CDR2 FQNEAQ (reference sequence). The CDR3 extends over 13 amino acids. V was pared by 5 bases and J by 4 bases, with 11 bases between. The CDR3 region is CASSIRPGTEAFF. The DNA for the CDR3 is TGTGCCAGCAGCATACGTCCGGGCACTGAAGCTTTCTTT.

The J gene is TRBJ1-2, the V gene TRBV7-2, with 9 bases fitting TRBD1. With V trimmed by 5 bases and J by 3 bases, 7 bases remained unmatched. CDR3 length: 15 residues. Germline assignment: CDR1 SGHTA and CDR2 FQGNSA. CDR3 residues: CASSPRTGEYYGYTF. The CDR3 region has the DNA TGTGCCAGCAGCCCCCGGACAGGGGAGTACTATGGCTACACCTTC.

V gene TRBV7-9 combines with J gene TRBJ2-3, with D tentatively TRBD2 (5 bases). The CDR3 spans 13 residues. Trimming cost V 1 base and J 4 bases, with 6 bases left between them. Germline loops: CDR1 SEHNR, CDR2 FQNEAQ (reference sequence). The DNA of the CDR3 is TGTGCCAGCAGCTTAGTGGAGGCAGATACGCAGTATTTT. This sequence encodes CASSLVEADTQYF. Using reference TRBV7-9 and TRBJ2-3 for the parts outside the CDR3, the full variable domain is DTGVSQNPRHKITKRGQNVTFRCDPISEHNRLYWYRQTLGQGPEFLTYFQNEAQLEKSRLLSDRFSAERPKGSFSTLEIQRTEQGDSAMYLCASSLVEADTQYFGPGTRLTVL.